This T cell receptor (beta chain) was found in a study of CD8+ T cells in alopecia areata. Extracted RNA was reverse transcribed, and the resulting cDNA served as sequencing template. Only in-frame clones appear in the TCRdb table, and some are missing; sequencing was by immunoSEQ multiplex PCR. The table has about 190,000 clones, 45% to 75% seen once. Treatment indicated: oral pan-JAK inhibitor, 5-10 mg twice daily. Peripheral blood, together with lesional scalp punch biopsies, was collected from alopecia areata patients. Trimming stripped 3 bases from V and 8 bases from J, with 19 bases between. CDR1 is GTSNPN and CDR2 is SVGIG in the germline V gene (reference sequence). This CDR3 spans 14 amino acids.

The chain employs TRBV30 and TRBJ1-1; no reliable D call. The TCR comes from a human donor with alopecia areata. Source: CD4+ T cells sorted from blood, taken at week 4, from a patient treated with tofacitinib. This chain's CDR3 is CAWSRPGIRPEAFF. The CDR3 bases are TGTGCCTGGAGCCGTCCTGGTATTCGTCCAGAAGCTTTCTTT. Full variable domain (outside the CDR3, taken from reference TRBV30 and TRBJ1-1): SQTIHQWPATLVQPVGSPLSLECTVEGTSNPNLYWYRQAAGRGLQLLFYSVGIGQISSEVPQNLSASRPQDRQFILSSKKLLLSDSGFYLCAWSRPGIRPEAFFGQGTRLTVV.